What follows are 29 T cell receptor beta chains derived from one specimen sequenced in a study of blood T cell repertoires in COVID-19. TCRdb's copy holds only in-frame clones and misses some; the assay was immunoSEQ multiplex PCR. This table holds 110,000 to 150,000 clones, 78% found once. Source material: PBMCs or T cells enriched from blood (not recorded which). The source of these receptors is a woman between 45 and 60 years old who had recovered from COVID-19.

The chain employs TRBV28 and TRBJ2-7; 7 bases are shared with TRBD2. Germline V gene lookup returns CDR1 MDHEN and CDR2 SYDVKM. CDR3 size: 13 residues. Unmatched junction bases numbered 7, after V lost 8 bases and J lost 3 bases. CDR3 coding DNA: TGTGCCAGCGGGACGGGGGGATTCTACGAGCAGTACTTC. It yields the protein CASGTGGFYEQYF.

In DNA form, the CDR3 reads TGTGCCAGCTCACCACGACAGGGGAGCTCCTACGAGCAGTACTTC. As protein: CASSPRQGSSYEQYF. The V gene is TRBV18, the J gene TRBJ2-7, with 8 bases lining up with TRBD1. Germline V lookup: CDR1 KGHSH, CDR2 LQKENI. There are 15 residues in the CDR3. V was clipped by 1 base and J by 0 bases; unmatched bases: 2.

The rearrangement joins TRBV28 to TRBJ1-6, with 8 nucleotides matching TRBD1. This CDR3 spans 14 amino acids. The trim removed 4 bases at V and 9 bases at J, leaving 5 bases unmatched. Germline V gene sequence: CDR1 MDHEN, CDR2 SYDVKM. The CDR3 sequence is CASSSPGGGSPLHF. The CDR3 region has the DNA TGTGCCAGCAGTTCCCCAGGGGGCGGTTCACCCCTCCACTTT.

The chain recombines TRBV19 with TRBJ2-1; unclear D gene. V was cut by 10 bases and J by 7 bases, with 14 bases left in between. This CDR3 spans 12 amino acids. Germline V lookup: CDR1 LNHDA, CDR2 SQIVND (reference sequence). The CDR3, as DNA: TGTGCCAAGGAACCTAGGAGAAATGAGCAGTTCTTC. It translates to CAKEPRRNEQFF. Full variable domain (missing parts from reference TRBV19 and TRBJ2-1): DGGITQSPKYLFRKEGQNVTLSCEQNLNHDAMYWYRQDPGQGLRLIYYSQIVNDFQKGDIAEGYSVSREKKESFPLTVTSAQKNPTAFYLCAKEPRRNEQFFGPGTRLTVL.

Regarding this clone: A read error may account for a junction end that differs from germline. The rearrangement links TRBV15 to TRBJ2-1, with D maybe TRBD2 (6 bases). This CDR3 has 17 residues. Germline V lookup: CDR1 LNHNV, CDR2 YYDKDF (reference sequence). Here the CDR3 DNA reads TGTGTCACCAGCAGAGATAGAGGAGGAGGGGCCGTAGATGAGCAGTTCTTC. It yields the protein CVTSRDRGGGAVDEQFF. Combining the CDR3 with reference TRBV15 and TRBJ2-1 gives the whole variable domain DAMVIQNPRYQVTQFGKPVTLSCSQTLNHNVMYWYQQKSSQAPKLLFHYYDKDFNNEADTPDNFQSRRPNTSFCFLDIRSPGLGDTAMYLCVTSRDRGGGAVDEQFFGPGTRLTVL.

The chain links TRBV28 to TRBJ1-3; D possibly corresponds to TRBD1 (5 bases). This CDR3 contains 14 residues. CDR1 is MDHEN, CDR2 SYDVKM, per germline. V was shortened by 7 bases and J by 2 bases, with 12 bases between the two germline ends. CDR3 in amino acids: CASNEGVAGNTIYF. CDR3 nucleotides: TGTGCCAGCAACGAAGGGGTTGCTGGAAACACCATATATTTT.

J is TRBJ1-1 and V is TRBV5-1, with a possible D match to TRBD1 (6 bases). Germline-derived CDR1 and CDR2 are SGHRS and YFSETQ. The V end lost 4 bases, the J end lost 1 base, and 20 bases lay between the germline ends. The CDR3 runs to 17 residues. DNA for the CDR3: TGCGCCAGCAGCCTGGACCGGGACACCGGGCAGAACACTGAAGCTTTCTTT. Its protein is CASSLDRDTGQNTEAFF.

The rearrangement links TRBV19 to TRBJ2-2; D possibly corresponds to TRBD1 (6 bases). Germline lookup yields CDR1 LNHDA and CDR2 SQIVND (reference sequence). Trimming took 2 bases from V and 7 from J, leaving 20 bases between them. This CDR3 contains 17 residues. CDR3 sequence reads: CASSIHRAAGVGGELFF. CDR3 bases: TGTGCCAGTAGTATACATAGAGCGGCAGGGGTTGGCGGGGAGCTGTTTTTT.

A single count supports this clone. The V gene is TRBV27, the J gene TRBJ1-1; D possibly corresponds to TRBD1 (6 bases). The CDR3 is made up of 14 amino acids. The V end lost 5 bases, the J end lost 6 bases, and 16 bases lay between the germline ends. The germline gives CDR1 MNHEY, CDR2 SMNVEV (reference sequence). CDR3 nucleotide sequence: TGTGCCAGCAGTCCCCTGACGGGGGGCCCTGAAGCTTTCTTT. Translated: CASSPLTGGPEAFF.

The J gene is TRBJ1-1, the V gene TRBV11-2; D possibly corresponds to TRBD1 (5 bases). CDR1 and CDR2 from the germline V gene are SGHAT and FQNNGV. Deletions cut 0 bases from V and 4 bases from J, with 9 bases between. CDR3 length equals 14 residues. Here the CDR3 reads CASSLDRDSTEAFF. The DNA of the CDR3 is TGTGCCAGCAGCTTAGACCGGGACTCCACTGAAGCTTTCTTT.

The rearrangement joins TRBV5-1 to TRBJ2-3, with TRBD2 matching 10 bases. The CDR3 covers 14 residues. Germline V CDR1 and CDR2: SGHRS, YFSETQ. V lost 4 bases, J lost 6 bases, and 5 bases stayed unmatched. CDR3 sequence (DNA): TGCGCCAGCAGCCCCCGAGCGGGGGGGGATACGCAGTATTTT. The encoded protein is CASSPRAGGDTQYF.

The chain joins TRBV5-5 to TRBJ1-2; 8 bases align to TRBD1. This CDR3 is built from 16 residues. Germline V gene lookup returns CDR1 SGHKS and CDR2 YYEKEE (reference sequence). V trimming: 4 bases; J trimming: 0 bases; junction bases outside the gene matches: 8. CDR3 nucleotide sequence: TGTGCCAGCAGCGCCTACGAGACAGGGGCTAACTATGGCTACACCTTC. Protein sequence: CASSAYETGANYGYTF.

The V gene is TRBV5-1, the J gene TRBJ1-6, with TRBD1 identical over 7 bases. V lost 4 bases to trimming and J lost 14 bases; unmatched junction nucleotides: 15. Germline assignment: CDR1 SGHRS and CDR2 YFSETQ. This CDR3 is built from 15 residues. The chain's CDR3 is CASSGGQFFNEALHF. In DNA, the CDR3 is TGCGCCAGCAGCGGGGGACAGTTCTTTAATGAGGCCCTCCACTTT.

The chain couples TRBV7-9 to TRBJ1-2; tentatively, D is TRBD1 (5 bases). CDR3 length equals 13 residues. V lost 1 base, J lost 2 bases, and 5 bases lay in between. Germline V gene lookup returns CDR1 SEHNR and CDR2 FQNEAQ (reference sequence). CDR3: CASSLGQNYGYTF. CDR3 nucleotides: TGTGCCAGCAGCTTAGGACAGAACTATGGCTACACCTTC.

CDR3 DNA: TGTGCCAGGATGGCCGTCGACGAGCAGTACGTC. Residues: CARMAVDEQYV. This chain links TRBV6-4 with TRBJ2-7; D is unclear. Trimming removed 9 bases at V and 5 bases at J, with 11 bases between. The germline V gene encodes CDR1 MRHNA and CDR2 SNTAGT. The CDR3 runs to 11 residues.

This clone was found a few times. The CDR3 reads CASRRSSDSPLHF. Here the CDR3 DNA reads TGTGCCAGCAGGAGGTCTAGTGATTCACCCCTCCACTTT. The chain employs TRBV12-3 or TRBV12-4 and TRBJ1-6; D remains ambiguous. The CDR3 totals 13 residues. V dropped 6 bases and J dropped 8 bases, with 11 bases sitting between them.

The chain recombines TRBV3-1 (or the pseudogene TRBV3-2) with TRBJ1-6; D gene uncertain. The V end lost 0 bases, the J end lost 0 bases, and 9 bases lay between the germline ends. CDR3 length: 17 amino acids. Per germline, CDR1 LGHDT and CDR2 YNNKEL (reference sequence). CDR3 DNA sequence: TGTGCCAGCAGCCAAGACGCCCGGTACTCCTATAATTCACCCCTCCACTTT. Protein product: CASSQDARYSYNSPLHF.

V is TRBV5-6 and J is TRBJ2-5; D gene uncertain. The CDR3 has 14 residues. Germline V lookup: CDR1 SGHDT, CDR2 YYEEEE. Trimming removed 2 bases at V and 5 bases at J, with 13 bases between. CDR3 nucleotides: TGTGCCAGCAGCTTCGGTGGGCTTGGGGAGACCCAGTACTTC. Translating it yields CASSFGGLGETQYF.

CDR3 in amino acids: CSVPDSHNEKLFF. The CDR3 DNA sequence: TGCAGCGTCCCGGACAGCCATAATGAAAAACTGTTTTTT. The chain recombines TRBV29-1 with TRBJ1-4; D is possibly TRBD1 (6 bases). There are 13 residues in the CDR3. V lost 6 bases to trimming and J lost 4 bases, with 12 bases between them. CDR1 SQVTM and CDR2 ANQGSEA come from the germline V gene. Full variable domain (missing parts from reference TRBV29-1 and TRBJ1-4): SAVISQKPSRDICQRGTSLTIQCQVDSQVTMMFWYRQQPGQSLTLIATANQGSEATYESGFVIDKFPISRPNLTFSTLTVSNMSPEDSSIYLCSVPDSHNEKLFFGSGTQLSVL.

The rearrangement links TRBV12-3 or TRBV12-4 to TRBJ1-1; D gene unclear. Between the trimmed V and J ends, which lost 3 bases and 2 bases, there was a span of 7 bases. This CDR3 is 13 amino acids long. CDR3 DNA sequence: TGTGCCAGCAGTTTTGCGGAAAACACTGAAGCTTTCTTT. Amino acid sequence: CASSFAENTEAFF.

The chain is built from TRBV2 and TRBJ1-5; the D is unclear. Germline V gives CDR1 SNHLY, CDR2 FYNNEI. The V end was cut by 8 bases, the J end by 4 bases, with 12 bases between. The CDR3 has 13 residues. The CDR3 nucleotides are TGTGCCAGCGCTGGAGAGAGAAATCAGCCCCAGCATTTT. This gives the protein CASAGERNQPQHF.

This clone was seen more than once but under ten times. CDR3 protein: CASTMRSLAEGYTF. The CDR3 region has the DNA TGTGCCAGCACCATGCGGTCCCTGGCGGAGGGCTACACCTTC. The chain carries TRBV7-9 and TRBJ1-2, with D unclear. In germline, CDR1 is SEHNR, CDR2 FQNEAQ (reference sequence). V dropped 7 bases and J dropped 8 bases, with 20 bases sitting between them. The CDR3 loop spans 14 amino acids.

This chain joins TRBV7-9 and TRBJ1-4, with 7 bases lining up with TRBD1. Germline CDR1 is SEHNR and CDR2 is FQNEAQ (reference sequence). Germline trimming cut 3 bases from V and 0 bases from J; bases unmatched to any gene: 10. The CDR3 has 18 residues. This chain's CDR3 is CASSFALDRPATNEKLFF. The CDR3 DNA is TGTGCCAGCAGCTTCGCCCTGGACAGGCCTGCAACTAATGAAAAACTGTTTTTT.

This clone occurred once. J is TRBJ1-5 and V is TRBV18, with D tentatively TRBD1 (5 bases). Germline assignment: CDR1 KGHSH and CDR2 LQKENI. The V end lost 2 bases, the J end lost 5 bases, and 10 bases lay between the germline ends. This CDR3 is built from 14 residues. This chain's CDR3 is CASSPVGGDQPQHF. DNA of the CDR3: TGTGCCAGCTCACCAGTGGGGGGGGATCAGCCCCAGCATTTT. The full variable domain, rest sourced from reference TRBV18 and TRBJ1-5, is NAGVMQNPRHLVRRRGQEARLRCSPMKGHSHVYWYRQLPEEGLKFMVYLQKENIIDESGMPKERFSAEFPKEGPSILRIQQVVRGDSAAYFCASSPVGGDQPQHFGDGTRLSIL.

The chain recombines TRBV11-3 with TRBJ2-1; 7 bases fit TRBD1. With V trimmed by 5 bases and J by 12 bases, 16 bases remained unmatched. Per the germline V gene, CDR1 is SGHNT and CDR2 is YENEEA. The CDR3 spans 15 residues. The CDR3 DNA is TGTGCCAGCAGCATTGGACAGGCCCCCCGACACCCGCAGTTCTTC. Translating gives CASSIGQAPRHPQFF. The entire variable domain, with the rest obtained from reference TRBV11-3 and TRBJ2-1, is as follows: EAGVVQSPRYKIIEKKQPVAFWCNPISGHNTLYWYLQNLGQGPELLIRYENEEAVDDSQLPKDRFSAERLKGVDSTLKIQPAELGDSAVYLCASSIGQAPRHPQFFGPGTRLTVL.

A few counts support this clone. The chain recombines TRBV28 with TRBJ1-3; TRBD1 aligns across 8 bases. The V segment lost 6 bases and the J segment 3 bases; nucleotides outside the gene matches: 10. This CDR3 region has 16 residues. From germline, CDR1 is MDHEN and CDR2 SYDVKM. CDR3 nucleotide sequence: TGTGCCAGCAGCCCGTCCAGGGGGCGGAGTGGAAACACCATATATTTT. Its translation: CASSPSRGRSGNTIYF.

The CDR3 DNA follows: TGTGCCAGCAGTTTTCCAGGGGGTAGAGGCATGAACACTGAAGCTTTCTTT. Residues: CASSFPGGRGMNTEAFF. The chain recombines TRBV28 with TRBJ1-1, with 7 bases fitting TRBD1. V was clipped by 3 bases and J by 0 bases; unmatched bases: 10. This CDR3 has 17 residues. Germline CDR1 is MDHEN and CDR2 is SYDVKM.

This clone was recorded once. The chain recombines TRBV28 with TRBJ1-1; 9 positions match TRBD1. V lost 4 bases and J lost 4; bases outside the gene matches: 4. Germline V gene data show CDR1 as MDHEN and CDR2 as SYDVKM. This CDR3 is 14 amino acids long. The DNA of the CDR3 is TGTGCCAGCAGTTACAGGGGGCGAAGCACTGAAGCTTTCTTT. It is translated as CASSYRGRSTEAFF.

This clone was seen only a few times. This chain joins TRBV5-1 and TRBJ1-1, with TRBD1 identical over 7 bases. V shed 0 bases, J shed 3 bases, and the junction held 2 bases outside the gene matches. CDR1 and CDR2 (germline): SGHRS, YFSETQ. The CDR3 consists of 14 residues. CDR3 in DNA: TGCGCCAGCAGCTTGGGGGACAGACACACTGAAGCTTTCTTT. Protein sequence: CASSLGDRHTEAFF.